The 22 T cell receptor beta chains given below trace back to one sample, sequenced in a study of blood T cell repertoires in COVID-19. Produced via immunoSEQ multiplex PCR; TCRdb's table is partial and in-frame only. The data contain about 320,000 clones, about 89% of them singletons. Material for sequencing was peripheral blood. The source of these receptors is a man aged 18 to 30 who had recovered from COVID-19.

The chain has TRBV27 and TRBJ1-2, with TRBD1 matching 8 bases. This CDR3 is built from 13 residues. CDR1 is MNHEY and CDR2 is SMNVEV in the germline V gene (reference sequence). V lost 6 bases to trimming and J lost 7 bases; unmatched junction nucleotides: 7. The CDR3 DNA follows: TGTGCCAGCAGCCCAGACAGGGGAGGTGGCTACACCTTC. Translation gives CASSPDRGGGYTF.

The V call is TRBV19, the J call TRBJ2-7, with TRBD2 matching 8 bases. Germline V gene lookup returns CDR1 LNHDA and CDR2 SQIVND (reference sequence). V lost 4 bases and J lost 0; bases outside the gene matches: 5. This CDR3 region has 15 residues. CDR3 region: CASSTIAGSSYEQYF. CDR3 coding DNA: TGTGCCAGTAGTACAATAGCGGGGTCCTCCTACGAGCAGTACTTC.

CDR3 in DNA: TGTGCCAGCAGCGTACCTCCCTGGACTAGCGGATACGAGCAGTACTTC. Protein sequence: CASSVPPWTSGYEQYF. This sequence joins TRBV7-2 and TRBJ2-7, with 10 nucleotides matching TRBD2. The CDR3 sequence is 16 residues long. V trimming: 5 bases; J trimming: 4 bases; junction bases outside the gene matches: 11. Germline CDR1 SGHTA, CDR2 FQGNSA.

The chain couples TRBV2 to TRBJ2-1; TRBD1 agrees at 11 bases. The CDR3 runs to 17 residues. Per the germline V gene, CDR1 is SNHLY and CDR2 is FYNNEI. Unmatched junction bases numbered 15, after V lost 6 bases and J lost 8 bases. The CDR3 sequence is CASRPGQGALSSDEQFF. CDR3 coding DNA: TGTGCCAGCAGGCCTGGACAGGGGGCATTGTCTAGCGATGAGCAGTTCTTC. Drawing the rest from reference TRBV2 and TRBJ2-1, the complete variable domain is EPEVTQTPSHQVTQMGQEVILRCVPISNHLYFYWYRQILGQKVEFLVSFYNNEISEKSEIFDDQFSVERPDGSNFTLKIRSTKLEDSAMYFCASRPGQGALSSDEQFFGPGTRLTVL.

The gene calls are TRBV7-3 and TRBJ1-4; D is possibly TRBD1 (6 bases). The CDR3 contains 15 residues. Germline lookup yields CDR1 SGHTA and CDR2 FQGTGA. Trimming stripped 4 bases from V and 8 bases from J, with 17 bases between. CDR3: CASSSLDRLREKLFF. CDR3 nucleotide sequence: TGTGCCAGCAGCTCTCTAGACAGGCTCCGAGAAAAACTGTTTTTT.

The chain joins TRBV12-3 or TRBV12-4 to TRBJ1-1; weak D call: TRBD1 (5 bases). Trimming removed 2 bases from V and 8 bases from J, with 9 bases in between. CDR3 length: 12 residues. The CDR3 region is CASSLTGEEAFF. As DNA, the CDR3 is TGTGCCAGCAGTTTAACGGGGGAAGAAGCTTTCTTT.

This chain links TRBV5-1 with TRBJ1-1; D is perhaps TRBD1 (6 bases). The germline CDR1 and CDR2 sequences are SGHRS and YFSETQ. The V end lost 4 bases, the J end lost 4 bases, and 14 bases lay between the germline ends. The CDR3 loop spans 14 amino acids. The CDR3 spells CASSDLQGSTEAFF. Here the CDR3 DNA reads TGCGCCAGCAGCGACCTCCAGGGGAGCACTGAAGCTTTCTTT.

The CDR3 coding sequence is TGTGCCAGCAGTGAATCCGAATCGGGACAGGGAATGGAAAACTATGGCTACACCTTC. Residues: CASSESESGQGMENYGYTF. The chain uses TRBV2 and TRBJ1-2, with 9 bases matching TRBD1. This CDR3 has 19 amino acids. The V gene end was trimmed by 2 bases and the J gene end by 2 bases; junction bases not matched to a gene: 15. Per the germline V gene, CDR1 is SNHLY and CDR2 is FYNNEI.

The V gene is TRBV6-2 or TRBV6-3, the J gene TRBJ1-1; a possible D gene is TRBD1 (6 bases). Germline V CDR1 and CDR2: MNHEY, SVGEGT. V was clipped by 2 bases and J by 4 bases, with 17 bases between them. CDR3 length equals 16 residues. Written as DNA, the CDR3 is TGTGCCAGCAGTTACACCCTTTTGCAGGGGACCACTGAAGCTTTCTTT. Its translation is CASSYTLLQGTTEAFF.

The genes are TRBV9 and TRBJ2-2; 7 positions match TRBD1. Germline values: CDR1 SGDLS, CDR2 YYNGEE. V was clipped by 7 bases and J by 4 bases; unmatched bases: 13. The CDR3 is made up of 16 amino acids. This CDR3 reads CASHTTDRAGTGELFF. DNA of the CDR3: TGTGCCAGCCACACTACCGACAGGGCCGGCACCGGGGAGCTGTTTTTT.

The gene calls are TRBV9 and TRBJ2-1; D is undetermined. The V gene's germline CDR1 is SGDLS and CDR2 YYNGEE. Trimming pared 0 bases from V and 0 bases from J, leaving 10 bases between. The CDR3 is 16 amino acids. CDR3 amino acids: CASSVAPPSSYNEQFF. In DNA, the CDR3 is TGTGCCAGCAGCGTAGCGCCCCCGAGCTCCTACAATGAGCAGTTCTTC.

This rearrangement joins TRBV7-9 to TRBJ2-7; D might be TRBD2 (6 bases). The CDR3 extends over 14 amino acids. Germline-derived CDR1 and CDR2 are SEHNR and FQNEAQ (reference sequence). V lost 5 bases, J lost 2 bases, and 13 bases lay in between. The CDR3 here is CASSPGRLTYEQYF. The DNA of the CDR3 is TGTGCCAGCAGCCCCGGGAGATTAACCTACGAGCAGTACTTC.

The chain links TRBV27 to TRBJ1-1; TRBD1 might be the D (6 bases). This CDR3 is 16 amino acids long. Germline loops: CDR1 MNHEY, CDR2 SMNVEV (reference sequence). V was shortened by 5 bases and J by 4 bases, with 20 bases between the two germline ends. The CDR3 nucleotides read TGTGCCAGCAGTCACCATAGCGACAGGACAAGCACTGAAGCTTTCTTT. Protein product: CASSHHSDRTSTEAFF.

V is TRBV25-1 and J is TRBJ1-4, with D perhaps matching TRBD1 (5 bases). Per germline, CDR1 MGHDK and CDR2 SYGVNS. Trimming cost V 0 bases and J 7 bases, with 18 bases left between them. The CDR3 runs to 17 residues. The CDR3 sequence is CASSEYMGGGKGEKLFF. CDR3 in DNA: TGTGCCAGCAGTGAATATATGGGCGGGGGGAAAGGTGAAAAACTGTTTTTT.

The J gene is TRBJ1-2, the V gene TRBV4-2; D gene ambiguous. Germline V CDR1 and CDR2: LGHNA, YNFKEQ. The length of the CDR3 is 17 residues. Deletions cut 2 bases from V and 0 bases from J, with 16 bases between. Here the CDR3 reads CASSQKGWETANYGYTF. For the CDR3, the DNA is TGTGCCAGCAGCCAAAAGGGCTGGGAGACTGCTAACTATGGCTACACCTTC.

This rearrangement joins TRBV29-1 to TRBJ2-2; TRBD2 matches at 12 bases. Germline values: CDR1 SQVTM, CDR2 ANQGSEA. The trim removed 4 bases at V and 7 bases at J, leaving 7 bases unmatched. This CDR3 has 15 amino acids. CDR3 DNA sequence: TGCAGCGTTGGGAGGACTAGCGGGAAAGTCGGGGAGCTGTTTTTT. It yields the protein CSVGRTSGKVGELFF.

The CDR3 nucleotides are TGCAGCGTTGAAGGACAGGGGGTATGGAATGAGCAGTTCTTC. Translated, it gives CSVEGQGVWNEQFF. This chain links TRBV29-1 with TRBJ2-1; 9 bases map to TRBD1. With 1 base clipped from V and 7 bases from J, the junction kept 5 bases outside the gene matches. This CDR3 has 14 residues. Germline lookup yields CDR1 SQVTM and CDR2 ANQGSEA.

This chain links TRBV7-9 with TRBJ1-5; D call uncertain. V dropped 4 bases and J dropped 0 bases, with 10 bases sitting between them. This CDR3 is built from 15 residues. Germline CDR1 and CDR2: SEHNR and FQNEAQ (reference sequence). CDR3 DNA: TGTGCCAGCAGCTCAGCGAGAGATAGCAATCAGCCCCAGCATTTT. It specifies CASSSARDSNQPQHF.

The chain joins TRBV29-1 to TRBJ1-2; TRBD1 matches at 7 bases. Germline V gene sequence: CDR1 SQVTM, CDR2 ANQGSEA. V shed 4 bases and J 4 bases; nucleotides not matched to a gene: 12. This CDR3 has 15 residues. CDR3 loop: CSVGLGQEAIYGYTF. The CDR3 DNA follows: TGCAGCGTTGGACTCGGACAGGAGGCCATCTATGGCTACACCTTC. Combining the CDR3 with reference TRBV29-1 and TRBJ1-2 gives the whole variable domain SAVISQKPSRDICQRGTSLTIQCQVDSQVTMMFWYRQQPGQSLTLIATANQGSEATYESGFVIDKFPISRPNLTFSTLTVSNMSPEDSSIYLCSVGLGQEAIYGYTFGSGTRLTVV.

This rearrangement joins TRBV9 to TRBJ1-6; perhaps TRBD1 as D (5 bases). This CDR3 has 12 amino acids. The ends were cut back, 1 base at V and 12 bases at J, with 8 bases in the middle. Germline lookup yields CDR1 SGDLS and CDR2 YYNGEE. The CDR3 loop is CASSVQGGPLHF. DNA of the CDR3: TGTGCCAGCAGCGTACAGGGAGGACCCCTCCACTTT. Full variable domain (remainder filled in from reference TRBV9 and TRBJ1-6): DSGVTQTPKHLITATGQRVTLRCSPRSGDLSVYWYQQSLDQGLQFLIQYYNGEERAKGNILERFSAQQFPDLHSELNLSSLELGDSALYFCASSVQGGPLHFGNGTRLTVT.

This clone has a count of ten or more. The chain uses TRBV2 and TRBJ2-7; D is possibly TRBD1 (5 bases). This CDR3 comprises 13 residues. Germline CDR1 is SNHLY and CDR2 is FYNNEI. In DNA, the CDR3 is TGTATTGGGGCCGATTCTAGCTCCTACGAGCAGTACTTC. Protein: CIGADSSSYEQYF.

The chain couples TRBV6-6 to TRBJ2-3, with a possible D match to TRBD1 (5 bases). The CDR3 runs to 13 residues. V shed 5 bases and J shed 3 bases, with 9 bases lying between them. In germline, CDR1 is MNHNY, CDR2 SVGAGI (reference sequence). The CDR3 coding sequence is TGTGCCAGCAGTCCCCGACAGACAGATACGCAGTATTTT. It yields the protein CASSPRQTDTQYF.